One sample yielded the 10 T cell receptor beta chains listed below, sequenced in a study of molecular identifiers for immune sequencing clone quantification. TCRdb re-called the PCR reads with MiXCR, one entry per CDR3 protein. The data show 460,000 or so distinct CDR3 sequences, about a fifth seen once. The sequenced sample was naive CD8+ T cells from blood, with Jurkat cell RNA spiked in. Regarding subset: FACS-sorted CD8+CD4-CCR7+CD45RA+ naive T cells. Receptors originate from a human donor in good health. Some libraries in this study had Jurkat cell RNA spiked in.

This clonotype was recorded a few times. The chain joins TRBV4-3 to TRBJ2-1; D possibly uses TRBD1 or TRBD2 (5 bases each). The CDR3 covers 16 residues. Germline-derived CDR1 and CDR2 are LGHNA and YSLEER. V gave up 0 bases and J gave up 4 bases, with 13 bases separating them. The CDR3 DNA reads as TGCGCCAGCAGCCAAGATGGGGGTGGGGGATACAATGAGCAGTTCTTC. Protein sequence: CASSQDGGGGYNEQFF.

This clonotype has ten or more counts. V is TRBV7-9 and J is TRBJ2-1; D remains unclear. Trimming cost V 2 bases and J 8 bases, with 7 bases left between them. The CDR3 covers 12 residues. Germline V lookup: CDR1 SEHNR, CDR2 FQNEAQ (reference sequence). The CDR3 loop is CASSLSPYEQFF. The CDR3, as DNA: TGTGCCAGCAGCTTATCCCCTTATGAGCAGTTCTTC.

This clonotype appeared many times. The CDR3 loop reads CSAPRGYEAFF. The CDR3 coding sequence is TGCAGTGCTCCCCGGGGCTATGAAGCTTTCTTT. The rearrangement links TRBV20-1 to TRBJ1-1, with D perhaps TRBD1 (5 bases). Trimming pared 5 bases from V and 7 bases from J, leaving 11 bases between. The germline V gene encodes CDR1 DFQATT and CDR2 SNEGSKA (reference sequence). The CDR3 is 11 residues long.

The rearrangement uses TRBV7-9 and TRBJ2-7; 9 bases are shared with TRBD1. CDR1 is SEHNR and CDR2 is FQNEAQ in the germline V gene (reference sequence). The CDR3 is 16 residues long. V trimming: 6 bases; J trimming: 5 bases; junction bases outside the gene matches: 14. The CDR3 DNA follows: TGTGCCAGCAGTCAATCTCCGGGACAGGGTACCCACGAGCAGTACTTC. Amino acids: CASSQSPGQGTHEQYF.

V is TRBV5-1 and J is TRBJ2-2; unclear D gene. Trimming took 0 bases from V and 7 from J, leaving 10 bases between them. The V gene's germline CDR1 is SGHRS and CDR2 YFSETQ. The CDR3 loop spans 14 amino acids. CDR3 DNA: TGCGCCAGCAGCTTGGTTCTTCCTAGCGGGGAGCTGTTTTTT. This sequence encodes CASSLVLPSGELFF.

This clonotype was seen at least ten times. This chain uses TRBV28 with TRBJ2-3; D unclear. The V gene's germline CDR1 is MDHEN and CDR2 SYDVKM. The V and J ends lost 6 bases and 4 bases respectively, with 5 bases between them. The CDR3 extends over 11 amino acids. The CDR3 DNA sequence: TGTGCCAGCAGGTCTGCAGATACGCAGTATTTT. It specifies CASRSADTQYF. The full variable domain, its missing parts supplied by reference TRBV28 and TRBJ2-3, is DVKVTQSSRYLVKRTGEKVFLECVQDMDHENMFWYRQDPGLGLRLIYFSYDVKMKEKGDIPEGYSVSREKKERFSLILESASTNQTSMYLCASRSADTQYFGPGTRLTVL.

This chain connects TRBV6-5 to TRBJ2-5; unclear D gene. The germline V gene has CDR1 MNHEY and CDR2 SVGAGI. The CDR3 covers 13 residues. Trimming removed 0 bases from V and 3 bases from J, with 5 bases in between. CDR3 nucleotides: TGTGCCAGCAGTTACTCGTTGGAAGAGACCCAGTACTTC. Residues: CASSYSLEETQYF.

This clonotype has just a few counts. This sequence joins TRBV13 and TRBJ2-5; 11 positions match TRBD1. After removal of 5 bases from V and 1 base from J, the junction contained 6 bases not matched to a gene. The germline CDR1 and CDR2 sequences are PRHDT and FYEKMQ (reference sequence). There are 16 residues in the CDR3. The CDR3 loop is CASSRSGTGGQETQYF. As DNA, the CDR3 is TGTGCCAGCAGCCGGAGCGGGACAGGGGGCCAAGAGACCCAGTACTTC.

This clonotype showed up many times. This chain connects TRBV7-9 to TRBJ2-5; D perhaps matches TRBD1 (6 bases). Between the trimmed V and J ends, which lost 5 bases and 4 bases, there was a span of 14 bases. CDR1 is SEHNR and CDR2 is FQNEAQ in the germline V gene (reference sequence). The CDR3 consists of 14 residues. The CDR3 loop reads CASSTRGIGETQYF. The CDR3 nucleotides are TGTGCCAGCAGCACAAGGGGGATCGGAGAGACCCAGTACTTC.

This clonotype was seen many times. The V gene is TRBV27, the J gene TRBJ2-7, with D perhaps TRBD1 or TRBD2 (6 bases each). The CDR3 has 13 residues. Germline CDR1 MNHEY, CDR2 SMNVEV (reference sequence). V shed 7 bases and J shed 7 bases, with 17 bases lying between them. CDR3 bases: TGTGCCAGCATGGGGGGCGCTGTGGGGGAGCAGTACTTC. Protein: CASMGGAVGEQYF.